This T cell receptor beta chain is from a study of blood T cell repertoires in COVID-19. Study-level information: The study drew acute and convalescent COVID-19 samples from the United States, Italy and Spain.

Those enrolled in Seattle joined during active infection and were followed longitudinally afterward. In the original workflow: Amplification with reference gene primers provided the estimates of nucleated cell counts. This table comes from immunoSEQ multiplex PCR, and its TCRdb copy is limited to in-frame clones, with some not included. V, J and clone size derive from that table, while D and trimming were established from the DNA sequence. The repertoire holds approximately 110,000 clones, with approximately 85% as singletons. The CDR3 totals 15 residues. The germline gives CDR1 LNHDA, CDR2 SQIVND (reference sequence). The V gene end was trimmed by 2 bases and the J gene end by 0 bases; junction bases not matched to a gene: 0. About this clone itself: In the same sample, other DNA sequences code for this CDR3.

The sample taken for sequencing was peripheral blood. This chain joins TRBV19 and TRBJ2-1, with 8 nucleotides matching TRBD2. The TCR was taken from a woman at least 80 years old with COVID-19, enrolled during active disease. The DNA for the CDR3 is TGTGCCAGTAGTATAAGCGGGAGCTCCTACAATGAGCAGTTCTTC. Protein: CASSISGSSYNEQFF.